This record covers a single T cell receptor beta chain. The antigen this receptor binds is unknown. No qualities accompany the bases; no much larger clone lies one base away. The immunoSEQ hsTCRB Kit, with multiplexed V- and J-gene primers, was used to amplify TCR-beta CDR3 regions from genomic DNA. Unique DNA barcodes were added in a second PCR, and the samples were pooled together with a negative control and a positive control. Pooled TCR-beta libraries were sequenced on an Illumina MiSeq with a 150-cycle paired-end protocol. The source study handled its data this way. Raw sequencing data were processed by Adaptive Biotechnologies into a report with normalized, annotated TCR-beta repertoires. To compute T-cell density, TCR-beta templates were normalized to usable DNA, with usable DNA estimated through amplification of housekeeping genes. Richness was defined as the count of unique rearrangements, and clonality was defined as 1 minus Pielou's evenness. The clones in this table, taken by TCRdb from immuneACCESS, are in-frame only. Not every clone is retained; where verified, under half of the shortfall comes from an unresolved V gene, and the cause of the rest is unknown. Clonal size and the V and J genes are those of that table, whereas D and trimming came from the DNA. The sample records roughly 7,600 clones, 80% to 90% of which are singletons. The ten largest account for about 4.9% of the sample.

The sample is drawn from a study of T cells and copy number aberrations in small-cell lung cancer (dated by TCRdb to 2020 to 2022). For the study in its entirety: Whole-exome sequencing of the same tumor regions was paired with TCR repertoire sequencing so that T cell metrics could be related to mutations and copy number aberrations. Tumor TCR data were available for over 16 patients, and 12 to 15 patients had TCR data from both tumor and normal tissue.

The CDR3 runs 13 residues from the cysteine to the phenylalanine. The DNA shown is the 39-base CDR3, in frame from base 1. At the junction V is shortened by 0 bases and J by 7 bases, with 6 bases in between. Per the germline V gene, SGHVS is the CDR1 and FNYEAQ is the CDR2. Patients with limited-stage small-cell lung cancer who underwent surgical resection in Hangzhou, China, between 2008 and 2020 were included as donors. Every donor went straight to surgery with no preoperative chemotherapy or radiotherapy, and no donor was given immunotherapy either before or after surgery. All 19 patients in the sequenced cohort were smokers or heavy second-hand smokers. Adjacent normal lung tissue was taken at least 2 cm away from the tumor margin, and two pathologists confirmed morphologically that the tissue was free of malignant cells. The study used multi-region TCR-beta sequencing of resected limited-stage small-cell lung cancers together with tumor-adjacent lung tissue to characterize T cell repertoire heterogeneity. The AllPrep DNA/RNA FFPE Kit (Qiagen) was used to extract genomic DNA from the FFPE tissue.

The investigation overall reported the following: The study was limited by a small sample size because surgical resection is uncommon in small-cell lung cancer, and the findings require validation. Compared with adjacent lung tissue, tumors showed lower T-cell density, richness and clonality, although the density difference was not significant. All specimens were formalin-fixed paraffin-embedded tissue, which is known to introduce sequencing artifacts.

Sequences were obtained from normal tissue next to the tumor. The sequence is built from TRBV7-6 and TRBJ2-2; the D segment cannot be called with confidence. This sequence originates from a woman aged 50 to 65 with small cell lung cancer. The nucleotides read TGTGCCAGCAGCTTAGCATGGGGCGGGGAGCTGTTTTTT. Translated, this is CASSLAWGGELFF.